This is a list of T cell receptor beta chains from one sample in a study of shared clonotypes between healthy human individuals. The assay was immunoSEQ multiplex PCR, and TCRdb's table has in-frame clones only and misses some. The table has approximately 2.1 million clones, over 85% seen once; the top ten hold 0.35% to 0.45%. Sequencing was done on a sample of naive CD4+ T cells from PBMCs. These receptors came from a man in his late teens or twenties in good health. Some clones in this sample may be carry-over from other donors' samples. Both conserved end residues are trimmed from each CDR3.

v_gene: TRBV5-1; j_gene: TRBJ1-1; CDR3aa: ASSLEGRGTTEAF
v_gene: TRBV7-7; j_gene: TRBJ2-2; CDR3aa: ASSGVAADTGELF
v_gene: TRBV2; j_gene: TRBJ1-3; CDR3aa: ASTPRWSYSGNTIY
v_gene: TRBV29-1; j_gene: TRBJ2-1; CDR3aa: SVGGLAAIYNEQF
v_gene: TRBV5-6; j_gene: TRBJ2-7; CDR3aa: ASSSYFIRTSGSSYEQY
v_gene: TRBV6-1; j_gene: TRBJ1-2; CDR3aa: ASTEPQGTGYT
v_gene: TRBV25-1; j_gene: TRBJ2-1; CDR3aa: ASSAPGTQDNEQF
v_gene: TRBV9; j_gene: TRBJ1-5; CDR3aa: ASSVGGTGAQPQH
v_gene: TRBV28; j_gene: TRBJ2-7; CDR3aa: ASSPLGGSSYEQY
v_gene: TRBV7-2; j_gene: TRBJ2-2; CDR3aa: ASSLASILNTGELF
v_gene: TRBV30; j_gene: TRBJ1-2; CDR3aa: AWSVDQGRGT
v_gene: TRBV9; j_gene: TRBJ2-7; CDR3aa: ASSVGLSSDEQY
v_gene: TRBV6-1; j_gene: TRBJ1-2; CDR3aa: ASSERDRGNYGYT
v_gene: TRBV6-1; j_gene: TRBJ2-5; CDR3aa: ASRDTGIGAETQY
v_gene: TRBV29-1; j_gene: TRBJ1-1; CDR3aa: SVGHMNTEAF
v_gene: TRBV27; j_gene: TRBJ1-1; CDR3aa: ASSFRHKGGGHEAF
v_gene: TRBV27; j_gene: TRBJ2-2; CDR3aa: ASRGLANTGELF
v_gene: TRBV15; j_gene: TRBJ2-1; CDR3aa: ATSGARLRARNEQF